This note documents a single T cell receptor beta chain sequence. What it binds is not known. The junction had 9 bases not matched to a gene; V was cut back by 3 bases and J by 4 bases. The length of the CDR3 is 15 residues. Germline V gene sequence: CDR1 SNHLY, CDR2 FYNNEI. These data are taken from a study of shared clonotypes between healthy human individuals. Positive CCR7 selection of CD45RO-negative cells yielded the naive CD8 cells, and terminally differentiated effector memory CD45RA+ cells were excluded. Findings of the study overall: Naive subsets tended to show greater estimated richness than memory subsets. When compared with the clonotypes that were shared by all four sorted-subset donors, the non-shared clonotypes turned out to have lower generation probabilities. Sharing across four donors was highest in naive CD4 (around 5%) and lowest in memory CD8 (around 0.4%).

The data were produced by immunoSEQ multiplex PCR, yet TCRdb's version contains in-frame clones alone and is incomplete. The data show hundreds of thousands of clones, about 95% seen once. The sequenced sample was naive CD8+ T cells sorted from blood. The TCR was taken from a woman younger than 45 in good health. The gene calls are TRBV2 and TRBJ2-7; 7 bases are shared with TRBD2. The CDR3 coding sequence is TGTGCCAGCAGTGAGTATAGGACTAGTGATTACGAGCAGTACTTC. Amino acid sequence: CASSEYRTSDYEQYF.